Listed below are T cell receptor beta chains from one sample, sequenced in a study of shared clonotypes between healthy human individuals. The data were produced by immunoSEQ multiplex PCR, yet TCRdb's version contains in-frame clones alone and is incomplete. The sample consists of approximately 530,000 clones, approximately 95% of them appearing once. The sequenced sample was naive CD4+ T cells sorted from blood. These receptors came from a woman aged 25 to 39 in good health. Both conserved end residues are part of each CDR3. Fields, in order: V gene, D gene, J gene, clone size, CDR3 DNA, CDR3 protein. D genes are given only for firm matches. The size field is filled for only some rows; it gives once, few, many or a size class.

TRBV2	.	TRBJ1-5	.	TGTGCCAGCATGGATCAGGGCAATCAGCCCCAGCATTTT	CASMDQGNQPQHF
TRBV10-3	.	TRBJ2-6	.	TGTGCCATCAAAGAATCTGGGGCCAACGTCCTGACTTTC	CAIKESGANVLTF
TRBV5-1	.	TRBJ1-6	.	TGCGCCAGCAGTGTGGTTTGGGGCAGGGAAGGGTCACCCCTCCACTTT	CASSVVWGREGSPLHF
TRBV10-3	TRBD1	TRBJ2-7	.	TGTGCCATCCGGGACAGGGGATCCTACGAGCAGTACTTC	CAIRDRGSYEQYF
TRBV6-6	TRBD2	TRBJ2-7	.	TGTGCCAGCAGTTACGAGACTAGCGGGGGATACGAGCAGTACTTC	CASSYETSGGYEQYF
TRBV10-2	TRBD1	TRBJ2-5	.	TGCGCCAGCAGCCGGGACAGGGGGGGACAAGAGACCCAGTACTTC	CASSRDRGGQETQYF
TRBV2	.	TRBJ2-7	.	TGTGCCAGCACCGAAGGGGGAAGGAAATCCTACGAGCAGTACTTC	CASTEGGRKSYEQYF
TRBV5-1	.	TRBJ1-3	.	TGCGCCAGCAGCTTGGCCGGACAAATGACAGAGACAACCTGGGACACCATATATTTT	CASSLAGQMTETTWDTIYF
TRBV14	.	TRBJ1-1	.	TGTGCCAGCAGTCGACAGGAGAACACTGAAGCTTTCTTT	CASSRQENTEAFF
TRBV28	.	TRBJ1-5	.	TGTGCCAGCAGTCGCCGGGGAGTGAATCAGCCCCAGCATTTT	CASSRRGVNQPQHF
TRBV5-1	.	TRBJ2-7	.	TGCGCCAGCAGCCCCGCGGCGGTCTACGAGCAGTACTTC	CASSPAAVYEQYF
TRBV28	TRBD2	TRBJ2-7	.	TGTGCCAGCAGCATAGGGACTAGCGGCTCCTACGAGCAGTACTTC	CASSIGTSGSYEQYF
TRBV15	.	TRBJ2-2	.	TGTGCCACCAGTGGACGCGGGGAGCTGTTTTTT	CATSGRGELFF
TRBV10-1	.	TRBJ1-2	.	TGCGCCAGCAGTGTGAGTTTTAACCATGGCTACACCTTC	CASSVSFNHGYTF
TRBV6-1	TRBD1	TRBJ1-2	.	TGTGCCAGCAGTCCAGAGACAGGGGGCTATGGCTACACCTTC	CASSPETGGYGYTF
TRBV5-6	.	TRBJ2-1	once	TGTGCCAGCAGCTTGGGTGGCTCCAATGAGCAGTTCTTC	CASSLGGSNEQFF
TRBV2	.	TRBJ2-3	.	TGTGCCAGCAGTGATGTGTGGGCACCCACAGATACGCAGTATTTT	CASSDVWAPTDTQYF
TRBV28	.	TRBJ1-5	.	TGTGCCAGCAGTCTCACCCCCCCTGGGAATCAGCCCCAGCATTTT	CASSLTPPGNQPQHF
TRBV19	TRBD1	TRBJ1-1	.	TGTGCCAGTAGTTCACGGTCAGGGGGGGCAGCTTTCTTT	CASSSRSGGAAFF
TRBV7-2	TRBD2	TRBJ2-1	once	TGTGCCAGCAGCTGGGCTAGCGGCGCCTACAATGAGCAGTTCTTC	CASSWASGAYNEQFF
TRBV4-1	.	TRBJ2-3	.	TGCGCCAGCAGCCAAGATTACGGGGCCGGCACAGATACGCAGTATTTT	CASSQDYGAGTDTQYF
TRBV27	.	TRBJ1-5	.	TGTGCCAGCAGTTTTAACGGAAATAGCAATCAGCCCCAGCATTTT	CASSFNGNSNQPQHF
TRBV25-1	TRBD1	TRBJ2-3	.	TGTGCCAGCAGTGAGGTCCCGGGACAGGGAGCAGAGACAGATACGCTGTATTTT	CASSEVPGQGAETDTLYF
TRBV19	.	TRBJ2-3	.	TGTGCCAGTAGTATAGGCGGCGGAGGCACAGATACGCAGTATTTT	CASSIGGGGTDTQYF
TRBV4-2	TRBD2	TRBJ2-2	.	TGTGCCAGCAGCCAGGGACTAGCGGGAGGCTCGAACACCGGGGAGCTGTTTTTT	CASSQGLAGGSNTGELFF
TRBV18	.	TRBJ1-1	.	TGTGCCAGCTCACCAGAGGTTTTCGGCACTGAAGCTTTCTTT	CASSPEVFGTEAFF
TRBV2	.	TRBJ1-5	.	TGTGCCAGCCGGACTCATTATAGCAATCAGCCCCAGCATTTT	CASRTHYSNQPQHF
TRBV10-2	.	TRBJ2-7	.	TGCGCCAGCAGCGATCGGGGCGGAAGCTCCTACGAGCAGTACTTC	CASSDRGGSSYEQYF
TRBV28	TRBD1	TRBJ1-2	.	TGTGCCAGCAGTTTTGCCGGACAGGTGAACATTAACTATGGCTACACCTTC	CASSFAGQVNINYGYTF
TRBV28	TRBD1	TRBJ1-2	once	TGTGCCAGCAGTTTCGCTGACATTGGGCAGGGGGATGGCTACACCTTC	CASSFADIGQGDGYTF
TRBV7-2	.	TRBJ1-5	once	TGTGCCAGCAGGGTAGGACTCCAGGAGGGGACCCAGCATTTT	CASRVGLQEGTQHF
TRBV7-9	.	TRBJ2-7	.	TGTGCCAGCAGCCCAACAGGGTTTTACGAGCAGTACTTC	CASSPTGFYEQYF
TRBV5-4	.	TRBJ2-3	.	TGTGCCAGCAGCTTCAAGTTAACAGATACGCAGTATTTT	CASSFKLTDTQYF
TRBV7-3	.	TRBJ2-7	once	TGTGCCAGCCATCCTCACGAGCAGTACTTC	CASHPHEQYF
TRBV2	.	TRBJ1-5	.	TGTGCCAGCAGTGAATTCGGAAATAGCAATCAGCCCCAGCATTTT	CASSEFGNSNQPQHF
TRBV7-9	.	TRBJ2-5	.	TGTGCCAGCAGCTTTGGGGAGACCCAGTACTTC	CASSFGETQYF
TRBV6-1	TRBD1	TRBJ2-7	.	TGTGCCAGCAGACGGACAGGGGGGGACGAGCAGTACTTC	CASRRTGGDEQYF
TRBV10-3	.	TRBJ2-1	.	TGTGCCATCAGTGACGGGTCCAATGATGAGCAGTTCTTC	CAISDGSNDEQFF
TRBV5-1	TRBD1	TRBJ2-7	.	TGCGCCAGCAGGGCCGGGACAGGGGAGCCTGCTTACGAGCAGTACTTC	CASRAGTGEPAYEQYF